This T cell receptor beta chain was recorded in a study of radiation and T cells in renal cell carcinoma. The time point denotes: blood 4 weeks post-SBRT, at nephrectomy. Treatment reported: 15 Gy SBRT to primary tumor, nephrectomy 4 weeks later. Produced via immunoSEQ multiplex PCR; TCRdb's table is partial and in-frame only. The sample lists 120,000 to 150,000 clones; approximately 86% were seen once. This clonotype was obtained from a woman aged 45 to 65 with renal cell carcinoma. The material sequenced was blood, taken from a patient whose treatment included radiotherapy and nephrectomy.

The CDR3 protein is CASSPQGQPNQPQHF. The CDR3, as DNA: TGCGCCAGCAGCCCCCAGGGGCAACCAAATCAGCCCCAGCATTTT. The chain employs TRBV5-1 and TRBJ1-5, with D possibly matching TRBD1 (6 bases). Germline-derived CDR1 and CDR2 are SGHRS and YFSETQ. The ends were cut back, 4 bases at V and 4 bases at J, with 15 bases in the middle. This CDR3 has 15 residues.